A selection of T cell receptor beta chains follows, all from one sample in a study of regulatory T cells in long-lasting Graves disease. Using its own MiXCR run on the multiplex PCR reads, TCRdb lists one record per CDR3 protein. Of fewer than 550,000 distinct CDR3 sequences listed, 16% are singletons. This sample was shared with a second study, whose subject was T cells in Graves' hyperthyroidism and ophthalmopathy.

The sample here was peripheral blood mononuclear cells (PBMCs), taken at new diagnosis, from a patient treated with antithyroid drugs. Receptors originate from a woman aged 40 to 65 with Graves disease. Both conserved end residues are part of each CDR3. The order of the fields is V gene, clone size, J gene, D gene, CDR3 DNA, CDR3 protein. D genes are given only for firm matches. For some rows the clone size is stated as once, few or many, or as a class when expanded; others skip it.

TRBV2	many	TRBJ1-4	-	TGTGCCAGCAGTGATGATGAAAAACTGTTTTTT	CASSDDEKLFF
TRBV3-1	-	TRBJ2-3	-	TGTGCCGGCAGCGAAGGGGGGCAGGGTCAGAATACGCAGTATTTT	CAGSEGGQGQNTQYF
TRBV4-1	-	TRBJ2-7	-	TGCGCCAGCAGCCAAGACACTAACCACTACGAGCAGTACTTC	CASSQDTNHYEQYF
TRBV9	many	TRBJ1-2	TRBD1	TGTGCCAGCAGCGTAGCTTTAGTCCCGGACAGGTTAGATTTCAACTATGGCTACACCTTC	CASSVALVPDRLDFNYGYTF
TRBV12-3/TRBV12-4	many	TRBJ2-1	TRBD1	TGTGCCAGCAGTTCCCTGACGGACAGGGACTCCTACAATGAGCAGTTCTTC	CASSSLTDRDSYNEQFF
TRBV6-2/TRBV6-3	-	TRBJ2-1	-	TGTGCCAGCAGTTATCCCCCTTCACCTGGACAGGCGGGGAATGAGCAGTTCTTC	CASSYPPSPGQAGNEQFF
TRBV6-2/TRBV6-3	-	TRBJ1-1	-	TGTGCCGGAGACCCCGGGACGGAGAACACTGAAGCTTTCTTT	CAGDPGTENTEAFF
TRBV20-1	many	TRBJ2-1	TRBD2	TGCAGTGCTGGGACTACCGCTTCCTACAATGAGCAGTTCTTC	CSAGTTASYNEQFF
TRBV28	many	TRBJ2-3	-	TGTGCCAGCAGTTTATGGTCGGGGGGCACAGATACGCAGTATTTT	CASSLWSGGTDTQYF
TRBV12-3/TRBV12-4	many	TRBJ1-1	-	TGTGCCAGCAGTCCAATCTCTGGAGGGGGACCGAACACTGAAGCTTTCTTT	CASSPISGGGPNTEAFF
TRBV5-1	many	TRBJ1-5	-	TGCGCCAGCAGCCCCTCCCCCAGCAATCAGCCCCAGCATTTT	CASSPSPSNQPQHF
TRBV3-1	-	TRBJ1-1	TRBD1	TGTGCCAGCAGCCAAATCAGGGGGCGCGACACTGAAGCTTTCTTT	CASSQIRGRDTEAFF
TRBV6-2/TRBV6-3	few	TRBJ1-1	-	TGTGCCATCAGGCGAGATTGGAAGAACACTGAAGCTTTCTTT	CAIRRDWKNTEAFF
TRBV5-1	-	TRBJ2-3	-	TGCGCCAGCAGCTTCTTCGCCGGCAGCACAGATACGCAGTATTTT	CASSFFAGSTDTQYF
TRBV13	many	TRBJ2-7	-	TGTGCCAGCAGCTTTAAAACAGTATGGGCTAGCGAGCAGTACTTC	CASSFKTVWASEQYF
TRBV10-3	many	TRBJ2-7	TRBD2	TGTGCCATCAGTGAGCCTTTCGGGGGGGACTCCTACGAGCAGTACTTC	CAISEPFGGDSYEQYF
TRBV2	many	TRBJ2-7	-	TGTGCCAGCAAAGGGGACACCTCCTACGAGCAGTACTTC	CASKGDTSYEQYF
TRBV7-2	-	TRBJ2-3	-	TGTGCCAGCAGCTCCGGACTACCAAGCACAGATACGCAGTATTTT	CASSSGLPSTDTQYF
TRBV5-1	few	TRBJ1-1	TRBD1	TGCGCCAGCAGCTGGACAGGCATGAACACTGAAGCTTTCTTT	CASSWTGMNTEAFF
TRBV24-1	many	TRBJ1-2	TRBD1	TGTGCCACCAGTGACACCCGACAGGGAAGGGGTGGCTACACCTTC	CATSDTRQGRGGYTF